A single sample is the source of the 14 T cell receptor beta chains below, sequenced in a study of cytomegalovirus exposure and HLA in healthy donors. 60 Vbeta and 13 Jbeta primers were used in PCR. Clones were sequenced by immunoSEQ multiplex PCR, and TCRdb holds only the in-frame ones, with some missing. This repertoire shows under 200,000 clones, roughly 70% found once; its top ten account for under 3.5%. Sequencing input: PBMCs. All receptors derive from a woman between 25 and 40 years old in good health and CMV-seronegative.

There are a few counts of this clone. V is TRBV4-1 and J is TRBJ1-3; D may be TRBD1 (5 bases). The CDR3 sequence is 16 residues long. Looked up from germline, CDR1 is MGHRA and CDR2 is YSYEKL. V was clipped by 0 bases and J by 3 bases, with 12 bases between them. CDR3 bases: TGCGCCAGCAGCCAAGAGCCTCGACAGAATGGAAACACCATATATTTT. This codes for CASSQEPRQNGNTIYF.

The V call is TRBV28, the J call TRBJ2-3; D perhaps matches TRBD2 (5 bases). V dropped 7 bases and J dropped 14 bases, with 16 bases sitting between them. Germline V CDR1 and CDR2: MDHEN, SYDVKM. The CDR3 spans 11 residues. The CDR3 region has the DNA TGTGCCAGCATTGGCGGGCCGACCGTGTATTTT. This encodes CASIGGPTVYF. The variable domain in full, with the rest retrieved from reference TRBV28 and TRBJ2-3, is DVKVTQSSRYLVKRTGEKVFLECVQDMDHENMFWYRQDPGLGLRLIYFSYDVKMKEKGDIPEGYSVSREKKERFSLILESASTNQTSMYLCASIGGPTVYFGPGTRLTVL.

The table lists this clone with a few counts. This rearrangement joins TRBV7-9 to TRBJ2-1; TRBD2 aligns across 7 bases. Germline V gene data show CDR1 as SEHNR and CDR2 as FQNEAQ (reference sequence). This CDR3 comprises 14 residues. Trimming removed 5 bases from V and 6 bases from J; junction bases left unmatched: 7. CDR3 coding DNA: TGTGCCAGCAGCCCCTCCGGGACTATCAATGAGCAGTTCTTC. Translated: CASSPSGTINEQFF.

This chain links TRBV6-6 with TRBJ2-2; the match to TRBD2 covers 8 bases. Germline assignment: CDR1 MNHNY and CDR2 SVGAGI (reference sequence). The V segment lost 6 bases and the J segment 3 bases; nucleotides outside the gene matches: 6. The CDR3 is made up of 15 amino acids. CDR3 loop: CASSQLAEHTGELFF. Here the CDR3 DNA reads TGTGCCAGCAGCCAACTAGCGGAGCACACCGGGGAGCTGTTTTTT.

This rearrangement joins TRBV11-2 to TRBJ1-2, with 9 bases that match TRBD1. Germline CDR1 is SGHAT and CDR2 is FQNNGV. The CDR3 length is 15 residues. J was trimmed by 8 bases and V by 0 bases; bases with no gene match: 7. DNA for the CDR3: TGTGCCAGCAGCTTAGAAGGGACAGGGAGTGTGGGCTACACCTTC. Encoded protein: CASSLEGTGSVGYTF.

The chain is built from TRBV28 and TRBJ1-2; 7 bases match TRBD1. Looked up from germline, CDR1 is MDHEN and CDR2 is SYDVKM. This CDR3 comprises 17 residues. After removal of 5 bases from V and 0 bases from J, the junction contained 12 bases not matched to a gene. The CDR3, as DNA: TGTGCCAGCAGTCCCCGACAGGGAAAGAAAGCTAACTATGGCTACACCTTC. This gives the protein CASSPRQGKKANYGYTF.

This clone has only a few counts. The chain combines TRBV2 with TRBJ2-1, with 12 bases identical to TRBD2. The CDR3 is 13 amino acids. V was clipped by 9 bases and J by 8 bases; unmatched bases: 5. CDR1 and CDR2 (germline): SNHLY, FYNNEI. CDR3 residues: CASSSGRAYEQFF. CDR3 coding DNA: TGTGCCAGTTCTAGCGGGAGGGCCTATGAGCAGTTCTTC.

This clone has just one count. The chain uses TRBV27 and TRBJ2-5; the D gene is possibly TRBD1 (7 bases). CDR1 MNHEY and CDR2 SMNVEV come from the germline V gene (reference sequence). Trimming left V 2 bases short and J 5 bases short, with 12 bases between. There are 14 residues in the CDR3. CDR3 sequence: CASSLRRGHETQYF. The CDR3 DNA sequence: TGTGCCAGCAGTTTAAGGAGGGGGCACGAGACCCAGTACTTC.

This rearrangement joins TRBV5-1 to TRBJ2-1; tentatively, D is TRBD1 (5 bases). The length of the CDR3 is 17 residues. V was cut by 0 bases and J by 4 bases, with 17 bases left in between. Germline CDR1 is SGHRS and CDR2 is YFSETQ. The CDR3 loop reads CASSLENRQSRYNEQFF. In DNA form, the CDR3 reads TGCGCCAGCAGCTTGGAGAACCGACAGAGCCGGTACAATGAGCAGTTCTTC.

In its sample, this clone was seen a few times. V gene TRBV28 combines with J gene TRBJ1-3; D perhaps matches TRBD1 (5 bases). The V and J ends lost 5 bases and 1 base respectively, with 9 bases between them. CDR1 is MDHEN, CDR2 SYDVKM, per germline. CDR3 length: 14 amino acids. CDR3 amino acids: CASSRSGSGNTIYF. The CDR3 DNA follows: TGTGCCAGCAGTCGTTCAGGGTCTGGAAACACCATATATTTT.

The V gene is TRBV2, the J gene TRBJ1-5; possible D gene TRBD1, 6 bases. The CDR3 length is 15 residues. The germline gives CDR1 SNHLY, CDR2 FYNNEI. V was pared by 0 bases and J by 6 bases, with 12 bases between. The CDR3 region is CASSEAGGLGQPQHF. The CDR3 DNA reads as TGTGCCAGCAGTGAAGCGGGGGGGCTCGGTCAGCCCCAGCATTTT.

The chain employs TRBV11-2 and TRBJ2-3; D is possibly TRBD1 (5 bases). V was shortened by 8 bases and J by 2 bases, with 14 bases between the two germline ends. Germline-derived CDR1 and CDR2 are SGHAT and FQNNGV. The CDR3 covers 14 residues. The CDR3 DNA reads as TGTGCCAGCCTAAAACAGGCAGACACAGATACGCAGTATTTT. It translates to CASLKQADTDTQYF.

DNA for the CDR3: TGCAGCGCAGGAGGGGATACGGGAACTACTGTCGAGACCCAGTACTTC. The encoded protein is CSAGGDTGTTVETQYF. This chain links TRBV29-1 with TRBJ2-5; possible D gene TRBD2, 6 bases. The CDR3 extends over 16 amino acids. With 7 bases removed from V and 5 bases from J, the gap between germline ends came to 26 bases. CDR1 is SQVTM and CDR2 is ANQGSEA in the germline V gene.

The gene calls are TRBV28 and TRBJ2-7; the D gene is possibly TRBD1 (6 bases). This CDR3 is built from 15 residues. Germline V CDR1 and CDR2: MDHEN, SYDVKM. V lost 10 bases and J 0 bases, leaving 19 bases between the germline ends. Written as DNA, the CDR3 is TGTGCCACCAGAGGGGGTTGGGGAGACTCCTACGAGCAGTACTTC. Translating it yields CATRGGWGDSYEQYF.